The 5 T cell receptor beta chains listed next were all sequenced from one sample in a study of OX40 agonist ivuxolimab in advanced cancers. Here immunoSEQ multiplex PCR was the method, and the copy in TCRdb shows in-frame clones only, minus some. This sample yields roughly 80,000 clones, of which around nine tenths are seen a single time; 0.69% belongs to the top ten. Sequenced material: CD4+ or CD8+ T cells sorted from blood, taken in a trial of the OX40 agonist ivuxolimab. The receptors were gathered from an adult with an advanced solid tumor such as melanoma, head and neck, liver or kidney cancer.

Regarding this clone: An end of the junction differs from the germline gene, which may be a read error. This rearrangement joins TRBV5-4 to TRBJ2-7, with a weak D call TRBD1 (7 bases). CDR3 size: 12 residues. Germline V gene sequence: CDR1 SGHNT, CDR2 YYREEE (reference sequence). The CDR3 sequence: CASSPMGGQTRF. DNA for the CDR3: TGTGCCAGCAGCCCCATGGGGGGACAGACTCGCTTC.

This chain links TRBV11-3 with TRBJ2-4; a weak D match, TRBD1 (6 bases). Germline CDR1 SGHNT, CDR2 YENEEA. The CDR3 is 15 amino acids. V lost 5 bases, J lost 5 bases, and 16 bases lay in between. DNA for the CDR3: TGTGCCAGCAGCCCCCTCCGACAGGCAGAAAACATTCAGTACTTC. Translation: CASSPLRQAENIQYF.

This chain connects TRBV11-1 to TRBJ2-1; D unclear. The germline gives CDR1 SGHAT, CDR2 FQDESV (reference sequence). The CDR3 has 12 residues. V dropped 7 bases and J dropped 6 bases, with 10 bases sitting between them. In nucleotides, the CDR3 is TGTGCCAGCACCCCGACGGCCAATGAGCAGTTCTTC. It codes for CASTPTANEQFF.

The gene calls are TRBV18 and TRBJ2-1; 7 bases line up with TRBD1. Germline CDR1 and CDR2: KGHSH and LQKENI. The CDR3 covers 15 residues. The V and J ends lost 4 bases and 7 bases, in that order; junction bases with no gene match: 10. CDR3 region: CASSRSLQGPNEQFF. CDR3 bases: TGTGCCAGCTCACGCTCTTTACAGGGGCCGAATGAGCAGTTCTTC. Full variable domain (rest looked up from reference TRBV18 and TRBJ2-1): NAGVMQNPRHLVRRRGQEARLRCSPMKGHSHVYWYRQLPEEGLKFMVYLQKENIIDESGMPKERFSAEFPKEGPSILRIQQVVRGDSAAYFCASSRSLQGPNEQFFGPGTRLTVL.

The chain couples TRBV5-6 to TRBJ1-2, with TRBD1 as a possible D gene (5 bases). The CDR3 has 14 amino acids. Germline CDR1 SGHDT, CDR2 YYEEEE. With 4 bases removed from V and 5 bases from J, the gap between germline ends came to 15 bases. CDR3 DNA: TGTGCCAGCAGCCCCAAGGGGCTTGGGTATGGCTACACCTTC. Amino acids: CASSPKGLGYGYTF.